The text below deals with one T cell receptor (beta chain). The antigen is unknown. The data stem from a study of blood T cells in healthy people across ages. Study background: Using template switching, researchers captured about one barcoded beta molecule for each two T cells.

Study findings and constraints: Long-lived donors had more naive CD4+ cells and higher diversity than aged donors. What prevented conclusive comparison of naive and antigen-experienced cells was that PBMCs were unsorted.

Aged about 6 to 100, donors were systemically healthy Caucasians from Russia. Then a second PCR, running about 6 to 11 cycles, was carried out with a sample-barcoded 5' primer and a J-beta primer mix. TCRdb re-derived calls from the 5' RACE reads in MiXCR, one entry per CDR3 protein. The repertoire includes 700,000 to 900,000 distinct CDR3 sequences, 50% to 65% of them detected once, and under 50% sits in the top ten. Germline V gives CDR1 SEHNR, CDR2 FQNEAQ (reference sequence). CDR3 length: 16 amino acids. Unmatched junction bases numbered 9, after V lost 3 bases and J lost 2 bases. Sequencing was carried out using blood. The gene calls are TRBV7-9 and TRBJ2-5, with 7 bases matching TRBD1. This TCR derives from a man at least 80 years old in good health. The CDR3, as DNA: TGTGCCAGCAGCTTCCGACAGGGTAGGGAGCAAGAGACCCAGTACTTC. This sequence encodes CASSFRQGREQETQYF.